This T cell receptor beta chain was documented in a study of beta chain features in type 1 diabetes. Overall study findings and caveats: TCRB CDR3 length was moderately but significantly reduced in all four CD4+ subsets of Type 1 diabetes patients.

Sequenced material consisted of expressed TCRB transcripts (all of the isolated RNA was reverse transcribed). Sequencing used immunoSEQ multiplex PCR; TCRdb keeps in-frame clones, though not all of them. In the table there are 600,000 to 700,000 clones, 9.5% to 15% of which are singletons. The CDR3 is 14 residues long. CDR1 MGHRA and CDR2 YSYEKL come from the germline V gene. Trimming stripped 1 base from V and 2 bases from J, with 8 bases between. This clone appeared once. The antigen is not known. Without exception, sorted populations had purity beyond 95%. The rearrangement joins TRBV4-1 to TRBJ1-2; D possibly corresponds to TRBD1 (6 bases). The TCR comes from a man between 25 and 39 years old with type 1 diabetes. The specimen was naive CD4+ T cells from blood. The CDR3 protein is CASSQVTGNYGYTF. CDR3 sequence (DNA): TGCGCCAGCAGCCAAGTCACAGGGAACTATGGCTACACCTTC.